This entry features one TCR beta chain sequence. This specimen belongs to a study of T cell clones after liver transplantation. Study background: TCRbeta sequencing after a pre-transplant mixed lymphocyte reaction identified graft-donor-reactive clones, later tracked in post-transplant blood.

This CDR3 has 16 amino acids. V dropped 5 bases and J dropped 5 bases, with 18 bases sitting between them. In germline, CDR1 is SEHNR, CDR2 FQNEAQ (reference sequence). Measured with immunoSEQ multiplex PCR; TCRdb has only the in-frame clones, and not every one. The data show about 71,000 clones, 75% to 90% seen once. This clonotype originated in a human patient who received a liver transplant. Some T cells may be transferred from the graft donor. This sequence joins TRBV7-9 and TRBJ2-2, with D unresolved. The source material was CD4+ T cells from blood, sampled 12 months after liver transplant. CDR3 nucleotides: TGTGCCAGCAGCCCATCATCCGGGCAGCTTACCGGGGAGCTGTTTTTT. It is translated as CASSPSSGQLTGELFF.